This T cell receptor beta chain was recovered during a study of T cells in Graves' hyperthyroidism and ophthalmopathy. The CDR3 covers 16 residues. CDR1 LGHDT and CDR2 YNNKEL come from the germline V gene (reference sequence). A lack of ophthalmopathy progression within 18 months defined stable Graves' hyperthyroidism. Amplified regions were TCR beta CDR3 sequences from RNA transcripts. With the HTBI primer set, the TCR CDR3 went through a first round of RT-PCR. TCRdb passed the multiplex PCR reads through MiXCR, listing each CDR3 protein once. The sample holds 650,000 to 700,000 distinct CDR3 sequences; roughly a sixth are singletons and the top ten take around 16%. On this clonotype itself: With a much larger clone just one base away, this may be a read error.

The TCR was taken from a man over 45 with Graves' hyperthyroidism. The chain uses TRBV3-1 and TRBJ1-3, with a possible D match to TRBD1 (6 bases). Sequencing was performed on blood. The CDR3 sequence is CTSSRGGGGSGNTIYF. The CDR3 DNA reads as TGTACCAGCAGTCGTGGCGGAGGGGGCTCTGGAAACACCATATATTTT.